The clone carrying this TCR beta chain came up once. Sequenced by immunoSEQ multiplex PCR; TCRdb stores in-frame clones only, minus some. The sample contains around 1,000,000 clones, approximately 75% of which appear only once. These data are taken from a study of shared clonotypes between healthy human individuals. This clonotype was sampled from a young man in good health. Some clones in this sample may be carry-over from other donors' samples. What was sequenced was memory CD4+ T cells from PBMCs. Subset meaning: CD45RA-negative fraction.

CDR3 coding DNA: TGTGCCAGCAGGTCAGGGTATAGCAATCAGCCCCAGCATTTT. Translating gives CASRSGYSNQPQHF. The chain couples TRBV6-5 to TRBJ1-5; D possibly corresponds to TRBD1 (5 bases). V gave up 6 bases and J gave up 0 bases, with 9 bases separating them. This CDR3 has 14 residues. CDR1 and CDR2 (germline): MNHEY, SVGAGI.